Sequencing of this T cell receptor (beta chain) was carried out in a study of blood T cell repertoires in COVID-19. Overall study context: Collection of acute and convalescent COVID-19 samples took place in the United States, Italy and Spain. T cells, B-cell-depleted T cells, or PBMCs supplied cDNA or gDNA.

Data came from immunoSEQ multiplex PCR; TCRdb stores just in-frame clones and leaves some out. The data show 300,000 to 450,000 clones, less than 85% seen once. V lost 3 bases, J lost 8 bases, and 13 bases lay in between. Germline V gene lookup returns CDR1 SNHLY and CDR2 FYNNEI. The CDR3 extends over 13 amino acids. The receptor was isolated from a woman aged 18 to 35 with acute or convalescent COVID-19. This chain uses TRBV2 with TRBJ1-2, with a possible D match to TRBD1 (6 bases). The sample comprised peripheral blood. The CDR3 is CASSERGAPGYTF. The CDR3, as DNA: TGTGCCAGCAGTGAGCGGGGGGCGCCCGGCTACACCTTC.